The following is a TCR beta chain sequence with its context. Which antigen it targets is not known. At one of its ends the junction is not consistent with the germline gene, which may arise from a read error. The sample belongs to a study of T cell repertoires in aging, cancer and after chemotherapy (dated by TCRdb to between 2019 and 2020). Notes on the research overall: Donors spanned six age groups from 30 or younger to 70 or older, with at least three individuals per group. Paired pre- and post-chemotherapy samples in the hematological group came from chronic lymphocytic leukemia patients treated with fludarabine- or bendamustine-based regimens. Roughly 8.8 million TCR reads were contained in the full dataset. To look at immunoaging and at how T cells reconstitute after chemotherapy, the study profiled TCR beta repertoires in peripheral blood from both healthy donors and cancer patients. Alongside some 96 healthy donors serving as a reference group, the cohort included some 220 cancer patients, of whom 94 had hematological cancers and 124 had solid cancers.

Multiplex touch-down PCR with a mixed TRB-A/B primer pool was used to amplify rearranged TRB sequences covering the V, D and J segments. Illumina adapters and sample indices were added to the amplicons in two consecutive PCR reactions performed with Phusion HS II polymerase. After gel purification with the NucleoSpin Gel and PCR Clean-up kit, the amplicons were checked using Qubit and an Agilent 2100 Bioanalyzer. Libraries were sequenced on an Illumina MiSeq using 600-cycle, single-indexed, paired-end runs. Per the original workflow: MiXCR versions 2.12 and 3.0.5 were used to process TRB sequences. Each unique CDR3 nucleotide sequence counted as one clone, and only productive sequences with at least two reads were retained. Shannon diversity, evenness, clonality (one minus evenness), and alpha-parameterized diversity profiles from alpha 0 to 5 were included as repertoire metrics. The IGoR algorithm was used to compute generation probabilities of clones in paired pre- and post-chemotherapy samples. TCRdb reanalyzed the raw reads on its own, using fastp at Q25 for trimming and MiXCR for clone calling, and kept in-frame beta chains. Under each unique CDR3 protein, matching rows form one entry showing the most common genes and DNA. TCRdb, not the original authors, processed these V and J calls. Counted in this sample were over a thousand distinct CDR3 sequences; 25% to 35% of them appeared once. Jointly, the top ten make up nearly 95% of the sample.

General study outcomes and caveats: Untreated patients with hematological or solid cancers showed significantly lower blood TCR diversity and higher clonality than age-matched healthy donors. It was noted by the authors that conclusions about immunological memory after chemotherapy cannot be drawn from the repertoire data. In healthy donors, the decline in TCR diversity with age was mainly explained by loss of richness, whereas in cancer patients loss of evenness was also found to contribute. An increase in median generation probability over the chemotherapy interval was observed in both cancer cohorts, suggesting that the repertoire was reconstituted through rebound thymic output. Hematological cancer patients had infiltration of lymphoid organs, and this infiltration may itself impair thymic emigration or peripheral T cell expansion.

Per the germline V gene, MNHNS is the CDR1 and SASEGT is the CDR2. The CDR3 holds 14 amino acids from the cysteine to the phenylalanine. CDR3 DNA is the only sequence kept; it has 42 bases, read in frame from the first base. TCR beta rearrangements were amplified from genomic DNA isolated from peripheral blood, not from sorted cells or RNA. The material sequenced was blood. This sequence was found in a human donor with a blood cancer. This receptor chain uses TRBV6-1 and TRBJ1-5, and perhaps TRBD1 as D gene, on 5 matching bases. The nucleotide sequence reads TGTGCCATCAGTCCGGGACTGAACAATCAGCCCCAGCATTTT. Its translation is CAISPGLNNQPQHF.